The rows below give T cell receptor beta chains drawn from one sample of a study of molecular identifiers for immune sequencing clone quantification. In TCRdb, the PCR reads were re-called with MiXCR into one record per CDR3 protein. This repertoire shows about half a million distinct CDR3 sequences, roughly a fifth found once; its top ten account for 0.65% to 0.95%. The specimen was naive CD8+ T cells from blood, with Jurkat cell RNA spiked in. Source of these receptors: a human donor in good health. Some libraries in this study had Jurkat cell RNA spiked in. The CDR3 runs from the conserved cysteine through the conserved F or W. The D gene is left open where the match is weak. Clone size is given for some rows only: seen once, a few or many times, or a class if the clone is expanded.

d_call: TRBD2
clone_size: .
j_call: TRBJ2-2
v_call: TRBV9
cdr3_nt: TGTGCCAGCAGCCCTTTTCAGCGGGGGAACACCGGGGAGCTGTCTTTT
cdr3_aa: CASSPFQRGNTGELSF

d_call: TRBD1
clone_size: .
j_call: TRBJ1-2
v_call: TRBV7-9
cdr3_nt: TGTGCCAGCAGCTTATGGGACAGTAATGACTACACCTTC
cdr3_aa: CASSLWDSNDYTF

d_call: .
clone_size: once
j_call: TRBJ2-7
v_call: TRBV4-3
cdr3_nt: TGCGCCAGCAGCCACAGCTCGCGGGCGGCCCACGAGCAGTACTTC
cdr3_aa: CASSHSSRAAHEQYF

d_call: TRBD1
clone_size: many
j_call: TRBJ1-5
v_call: TRBV3-1
cdr3_nt: TGTGCCAGCAGCAACGGACAGGGAAATGGCCAGCCCCAGCATTTT
cdr3_aa: CASSNGQGNGQPQHF

d_call: TRBD2
clone_size: many
j_call: TRBJ2-3
v_call: TRBV6-2/TRBV6-3
cdr3_nt: TGTGCCAGCAGAGAAATAGCGGGAGCCCCAGATACGCAGTATTTT
cdr3_aa: CASREIAGAPDTQYF

d_call: TRBD1
clone_size: .
j_call: TRBJ2-2
v_call: TRBV27
cdr3_nt: TGTGCCAGCCGACAATGGACAGGAGACACCGGGGAGCTGTTTTTT
cdr3_aa: CASRQWTGDTGELFF

d_call: .
clone_size: many
j_call: TRBJ2-7
v_call: TRBV7-2
cdr3_nt: TGTGCCAGCAGCCTCGACAGGACCTACGAGCAGTACTTC
cdr3_aa: CASSLDRTYEQYF

d_call: .
clone_size: many
j_call: TRBJ2-5
v_call: TRBV28
cdr3_nt: TGTGCCAGCAGAAAACCAATAGGACCGCTTACTGAGACCCAGTACTTC
cdr3_aa: CASRKPIGPLTETQYF

d_call: .
clone_size: few
j_call: TRBJ1-3
v_call: TRBV9
cdr3_nt: TGTGCCAGCAGCGTAGTCGGGGGTTCTGGAAACACCATATATTTT
cdr3_aa: CASSVVGGSGNTIYF

d_call: .
clone_size: few
j_call: TRBJ2-1
v_call: TRBV4-2
cdr3_nt: TGTGCCAGCAGCGACCTCCGTCAGCAATACAATGAGCAGTTCTTC
cdr3_aa: CASSDLRQQYNEQFF

d_call: TRBD2
clone_size: .
j_call: TRBJ2-7
v_call: TRBV7-2
cdr3_nt: TGTGCCAGCAGCTTAGATTGGGGGACTAGCAGCGAGCAGTACTTC
cdr3_aa: CASSLDWGTSSEQYF